Shown below are 17 T cell receptor beta chains from a single sample sequenced in a study of shared clonotypes between healthy human individuals. Clones were sequenced by immunoSEQ multiplex PCR, and TCRdb holds only the in-frame ones, with some missing. The sample yields about 2.4 million clones, over 85% seen once. The sample was naive CD4+ T cells from PBMCs. Indicated subset: CD45RA+ positively selected. These receptors were collected from a man aged 18 to 35 in good health. Some clones in this sample may be carry-over from other donors' samples.

A single count supports this clone. The J gene is TRBJ2-1, the V gene TRBV27; no firm D call. V was cut by 7 bases and J by 4 bases, with 14 bases left in between. CDR3 length equals 14 residues. CDR1 and CDR2 (germline): MNHEY, SMNVEV (reference sequence). As DNA, the CDR3 is TGTGCCAGCACCAAATGGGAAGGTTACAATGAGCAGTTCTTC. Translating it yields CASTKWEGYNEQFF.

CDR3 sequence reads: CASSQVLAPGEQYF. The CDR3 nucleotides are TGCGCCAGCAGCCAAGTTCTAGCGCCCGGCGAGCAGTACTTC. This rearrangement joins TRBV4-1 to TRBJ2-7, with a weak D call TRBD2 (6 bases). The CDR3 runs to 14 residues. The germline V gene encodes CDR1 MGHRA and CDR2 YSYEKL. Deletions cut 1 base from V and 6 bases from J, with 13 bases between.

The chain employs TRBV5-1 and TRBJ2-7; 9 bases line up with TRBD1. This CDR3 comprises 16 residues. Germline CDR1 SGHRS, CDR2 YFSETQ. V lost 0 bases, J lost 2 bases, and 6 bases stayed unmatched. The CDR3 DNA follows: TGCGCCAGCAGCTTGGCAATGGGACAGGGAACCTACGAGCAGTACTTC. Translated, it gives CASSLAMGQGTYEQYF. The whole variable domain, remainder taken from reference TRBV5-1 and TRBJ2-7, is KAGVTQTPRYLIKTRGQQVTLSCSPISGHRSVSWYQQTPGQGLQFLFEYFSETQRNKGNFPGRFSGRQFSNSRSEMNVSTLELGDSALYLCASSLAMGQGTYEQYFGPGTRLTVT.

The V call is TRBV14, the J call TRBJ2-5; D might be TRBD1 (6 bases). The CDR3 is made up of 14 amino acids. Germline loops: CDR1 SGHDN, CDR2 FVKESK. The germline V and J ends were trimmed by 1 base and 5 bases, with 11 bases remaining between them. The DNA for the CDR3 is TGTGCCAGCAGCCAAGCTTACAGGGCGGAGACCCAGTACTTC. This translates into CASSQAYRAETQYF.

The chain employs TRBV5-1 and TRBJ1-4; D is ambiguous. The CDR3 is 17 amino acids. The V and J ends lost 3 bases and 4 bases respectively, with 19 bases between them. CDR1 is SGHRS and CDR2 is YFSETQ in the germline V gene. The CDR3 sequence: CASSSRSRTVNNEKLFF. DNA of the CDR3: TGCGCCAGCAGCTCGCGGTCCCGGACCGTTAATAATGAAAAACTGTTTTTT.

The gene calls are TRBV28 and TRBJ1-4; 8 bases match TRBD1. Germline V gives CDR1 MDHEN, CDR2 SYDVKM. Losses at the gene ends were 6 bases for V and 3 bases for J; bases not matched to a gene: 6. The CDR3 is made up of 15 amino acids. The CDR3 spells CASSMTGAANEKLFF. CDR3 in DNA: TGTGCCAGCAGCATGACAGGGGCGGCTAATGAAAAACTGTTTTTT.

In regard to this clone: The sample contains more than one DNA sequence encoding this CDR3. This sequence joins TRBV18 and TRBJ1-1, with 8 positions matching TRBD1. The CDR3 sequence is 14 residues long. V lost 3 bases and J lost 4; bases outside the gene matches: 4. Germline values: CDR1 KGHSH, CDR2 LQKENI. The CDR3 DNA follows: TGTGCCAGCTCACCCGGACAGGGTGGCACTGAAGCTTTCTTT. This codes for CASSPGQGGTEAFF.

The genes are TRBV18 and TRBJ1-3, with a tentative D call TRBD1 (5 bases). The ends were cut back, 3 bases at V and 0 bases at J, with 9 bases in the middle. CDR1 is KGHSH and CDR2 is LQKENI in the germline V gene. CDR3 length: 15 amino acids. CDR3 amino acids: CASSPPGDSGNTIYF. The CDR3 DNA reads TGTGCCAGCTCACCGCCGGGGGACTCTGGAAACACCATATATTTT.

V is TRBV18 and J is TRBJ2-3; no reliable D call. V dropped 6 bases and J dropped 2 bases, with 6 bases sitting between them. This CDR3 contains 12 residues. Germline CDR1 reads KGHSH; CDR2 reads LQKENI. Here the CDR3 DNA reads TGTGCCAGCTCCCTCAACACAGATACGCAGTATTTT. Translation gives CASSLNTDTQYF.

The chain joins TRBV30 to TRBJ1-2, with D perhaps TRBD1 (6 bases). Per the germline V gene, CDR1 is GTSNPN and CDR2 is SVGIG (reference sequence). The V and J ends lost 0 bases and 2 bases respectively, with 10 bases between them. CDR3 length: 14 residues. The CDR3, as DNA: TGTGCCTGGAGTGTAACAGGGCCGAACTATGGCTACACCTTC. Translation gives CAWSVTGPNYGYTF.

The V and J genes are TRBV15 and TRBJ2-3; 9 bases match TRBD1. This CDR3 comprises 16 residues. Trimming removed 2 bases from V and 5 bases from J; junction bases left unmatched: 8. CDR1 LNHNV and CDR2 YYDKDF come from the germline V gene (reference sequence). Here the CDR3 reads CATSRKGGQGVDTQYF. In DNA form, the CDR3 reads TGTGCCACCAGCAGAAAAGGGGGACAGGGAGTAGATACGCAGTATTTT.

The rearrangement uses TRBV5-1 and TRBJ2-3; 12 nucleotides line up with TRBD1. There are 16 residues in the CDR3. The junction had 5 bases not matched to a gene; V was cut back by 4 bases and J by 2 bases. Germline values: CDR1 SGHRS, CDR2 YFSETQ. The CDR3 DNA is TGCGCCAGCAGCCATGGGACAGGGGGCGCCACAGATACGCAGTATTTT. Protein: CASSHGTGGATDTQYF.

Note on this clone: The same CDR3 can be traced to other DNA sequences in this sample. This rearrangement joins TRBV5-1 to TRBJ2-3; tentative D call: TRBD1 (5 bases). Deletions cut 4 bases from V and 2 bases from J, with 11 bases between. Germline V CDR1 and CDR2: SGHRS, YFSETQ. The CDR3 spans 14 residues. CDR3 loop: CASSPTASTDTQYF. CDR3 bases: TGCGCCAGCAGCCCGACAGCTTCCACAGATACGCAGTATTTT.

The gene calls are TRBV28 and TRBJ2-7; 7 nucleotides agree with TRBD2. Trimming at V came to 5 bases and at J to 5 bases, leaving 15 bases not matched to a gene. In germline, CDR1 is MDHEN, CDR2 SYDVKM. CDR3 length: 16 residues. CDR3 amino acids: CASSAMEREFRDEQYF. The CDR3 DNA reads TGTGCCAGCAGTGCCATGGAGCGGGAATTTCGAGACGAGCAGTACTTC.

This sequence joins TRBV6-5 and TRBJ2-2, with D hard to call. The V end lost 6 bases, the J end lost 1 base, and 6 bases lay between the germline ends. This CDR3 has 13 residues. Germline loops: CDR1 MNHEY, CDR2 SVGAGI. In nucleotides, the CDR3 is TGTGCCAGCAGAGGTCGGAACACCGGGGAGCTGTTTTTT. This codes for CASRGRNTGELFF.

The sample holds one count of this clone. V gene TRBV7-2 combines with J gene TRBJ1-4; unclear D gene. V was trimmed by 5 bases and J by 8 bases, leaving 18 bases between them. The CDR3 extends over 15 amino acids. Germline V lookup: CDR1 SGHTA, CDR2 FQGNSA. CDR3 residues: CASSTGRVGKEKLFF. The CDR3 DNA reads as TGTGCCAGCAGCACGGGCCGTGTGGGGAAAGAAAAACTGTTTTTT.

This chain's CDR3 is CASSLEGPIYEQYF. The CDR3 coding sequence is TGTGCCAGCAGCTTGGAGGGACCGATCTACGAGCAGTACTTC. The chain carries TRBV5-4 and TRBJ2-7, with D tentatively TRBD1 or TRBD2 (5 bases each). V was clipped by 0 bases and J by 3 bases, with 10 bases between them. Looked up from germline, CDR1 is SGHNT and CDR2 is YYREEE (reference sequence). CDR3 length: 14 residues.